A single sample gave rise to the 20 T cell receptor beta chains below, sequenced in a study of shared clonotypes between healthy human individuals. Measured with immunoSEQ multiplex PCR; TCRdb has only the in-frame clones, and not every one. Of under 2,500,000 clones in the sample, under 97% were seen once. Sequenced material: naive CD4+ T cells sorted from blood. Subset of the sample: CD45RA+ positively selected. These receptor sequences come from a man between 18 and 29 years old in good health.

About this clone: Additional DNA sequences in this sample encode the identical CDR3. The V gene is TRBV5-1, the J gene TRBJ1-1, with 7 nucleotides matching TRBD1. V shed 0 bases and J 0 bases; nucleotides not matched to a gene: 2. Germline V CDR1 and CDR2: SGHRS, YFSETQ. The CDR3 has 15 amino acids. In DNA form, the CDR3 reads TGCGCCAGCAGCTTGGCGGGGACAGTGAACACTGAAGCTTTCTTT. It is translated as CASSLAGTVNTEAFF.

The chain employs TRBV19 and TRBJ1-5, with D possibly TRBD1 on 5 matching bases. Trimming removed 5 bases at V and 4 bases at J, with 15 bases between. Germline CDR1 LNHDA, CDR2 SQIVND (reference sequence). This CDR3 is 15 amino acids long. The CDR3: CASSLPGSGNQPQHF. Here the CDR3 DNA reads TGTGCCAGTAGTCTCCCCGGGTCAGGGAATCAGCCCCAGCATTTT.

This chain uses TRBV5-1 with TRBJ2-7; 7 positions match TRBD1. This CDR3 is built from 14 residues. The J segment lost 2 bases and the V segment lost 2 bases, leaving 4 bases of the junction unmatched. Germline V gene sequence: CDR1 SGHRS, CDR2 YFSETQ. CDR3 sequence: CASSLITGAYEQYF. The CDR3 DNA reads TGCGCCAGCAGCTTAATCACAGGGGCCTACGAGCAGTACTTC.

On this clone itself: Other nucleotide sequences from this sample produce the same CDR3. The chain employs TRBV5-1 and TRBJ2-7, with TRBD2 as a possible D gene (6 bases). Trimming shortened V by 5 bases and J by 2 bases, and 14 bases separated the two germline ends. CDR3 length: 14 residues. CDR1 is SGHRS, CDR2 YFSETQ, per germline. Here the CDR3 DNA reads TGCGCCAGCAGTCTGGAGGGGTTGCCCTACGAGCAGTACTTC. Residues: CASSLEGLPYEQYF.

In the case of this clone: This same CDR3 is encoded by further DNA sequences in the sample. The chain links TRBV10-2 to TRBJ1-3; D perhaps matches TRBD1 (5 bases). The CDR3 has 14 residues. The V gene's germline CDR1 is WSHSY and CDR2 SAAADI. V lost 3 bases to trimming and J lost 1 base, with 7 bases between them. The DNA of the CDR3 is TGCGCCAGCAGTGAAAGGGGATCTGGAAACACCATATATTTT. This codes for CASSERGSGNTIYF.

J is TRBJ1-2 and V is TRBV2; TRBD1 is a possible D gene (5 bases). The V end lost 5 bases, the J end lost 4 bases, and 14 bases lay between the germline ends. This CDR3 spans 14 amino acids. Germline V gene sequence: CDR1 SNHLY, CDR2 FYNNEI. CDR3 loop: CASSRREGPYGYTF. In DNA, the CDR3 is TGTGCCAGCAGTAGGCGGGAGGGGCCCTATGGCTACACCTTC.

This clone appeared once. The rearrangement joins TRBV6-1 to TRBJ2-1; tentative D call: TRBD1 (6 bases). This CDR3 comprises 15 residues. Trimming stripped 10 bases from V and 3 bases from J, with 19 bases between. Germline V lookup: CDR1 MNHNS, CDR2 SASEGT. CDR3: CAIGRGSQGYNEQFF. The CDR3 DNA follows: TGTGCCATCGGAAGGGGGAGTCAAGGCTACAATGAGCAGTTCTTC.

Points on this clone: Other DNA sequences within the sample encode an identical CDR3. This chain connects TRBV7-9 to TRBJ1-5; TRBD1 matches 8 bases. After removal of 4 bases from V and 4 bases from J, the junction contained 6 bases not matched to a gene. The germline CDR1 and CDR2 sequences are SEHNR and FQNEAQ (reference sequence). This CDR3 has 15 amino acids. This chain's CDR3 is CASSWGTGGNQPQHF. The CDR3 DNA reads TGTGCCAGCAGCTGGGGGACAGGAGGAAATCAGCCCCAGCATTTT.

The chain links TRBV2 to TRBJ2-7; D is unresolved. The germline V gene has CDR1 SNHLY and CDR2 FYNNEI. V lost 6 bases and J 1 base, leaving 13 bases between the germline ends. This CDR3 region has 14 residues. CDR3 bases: TGTGCCAGCAGCAATATGGGCGGATCCTACGAGCAGTACTTC. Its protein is CASSNMGGSYEQYF. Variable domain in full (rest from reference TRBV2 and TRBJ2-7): EPEVTQTPSHQVTQMGQEVILRCVPISNHLYFYWYRQILGQKVEFLVSFYNNEISEKSEIFDDQFSVERPDGSNFTLKIRSTKLEDSAMYFCASSNMGGSYEQYFGPGTRLTVT.

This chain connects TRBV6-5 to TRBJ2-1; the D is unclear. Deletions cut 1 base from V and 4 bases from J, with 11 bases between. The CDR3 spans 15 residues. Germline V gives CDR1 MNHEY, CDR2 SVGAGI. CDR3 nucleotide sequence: TGTGCCAGCAGTTACTTCGCGACGGGTTACAATGAGCAGTTCTTC. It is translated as CASSYFATGYNEQFF.

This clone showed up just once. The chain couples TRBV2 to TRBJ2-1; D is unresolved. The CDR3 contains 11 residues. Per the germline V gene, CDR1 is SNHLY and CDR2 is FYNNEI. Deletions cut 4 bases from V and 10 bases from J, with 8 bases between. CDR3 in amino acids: CASSGAREQFF. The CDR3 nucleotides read TGTGCCAGCAGTGGGGCGAGGGAGCAGTTCTTC.

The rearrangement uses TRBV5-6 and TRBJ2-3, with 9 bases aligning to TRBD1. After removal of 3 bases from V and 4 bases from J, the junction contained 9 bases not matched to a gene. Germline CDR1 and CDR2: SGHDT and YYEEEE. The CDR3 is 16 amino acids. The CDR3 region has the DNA TGTGCCAGCAGCTGGGGGACGGGACAGGGCCCAGATACGCAGTATTTT. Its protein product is CASSWGTGQGPDTQYF.

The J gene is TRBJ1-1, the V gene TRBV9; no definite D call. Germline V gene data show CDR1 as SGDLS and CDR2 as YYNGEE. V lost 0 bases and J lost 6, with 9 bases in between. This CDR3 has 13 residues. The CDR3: CASSVATDSEAFF. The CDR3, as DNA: TGTGCCAGCAGCGTAGCGACGGATTCTGAAGCTTTCTTT.

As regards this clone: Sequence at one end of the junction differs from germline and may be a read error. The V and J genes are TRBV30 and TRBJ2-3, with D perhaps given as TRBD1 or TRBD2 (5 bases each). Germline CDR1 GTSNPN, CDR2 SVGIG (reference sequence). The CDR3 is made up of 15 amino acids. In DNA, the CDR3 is TGTGCCTGGAAAAAGACCTCCGGGGCCACAGATGCGCAGTATTTT. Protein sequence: CAWKKTSGATDAQYF.

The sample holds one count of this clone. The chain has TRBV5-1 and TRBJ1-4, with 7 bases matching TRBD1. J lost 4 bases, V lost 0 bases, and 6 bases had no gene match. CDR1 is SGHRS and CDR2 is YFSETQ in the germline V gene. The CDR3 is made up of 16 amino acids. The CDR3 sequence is CASSLGGQSVNEKLFF. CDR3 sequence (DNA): TGCGCCAGCAGCTTGGGGGGACAGTCGGTTAATGAAAAACTGTTTTTT.

The CDR3 nucleotides read TGTGCCAGCAGCCGAGACCCCGGGACAGGGGGGGAGACCCAGTACTTC. It yields the protein CASSRDPGTGGETQYF. The chain employs TRBV14 and TRBJ2-5; TRBD1 matches 11 bases. J lost 5 bases, V lost 4 bases, and 9 bases had no gene match. The CDR3 sequence is 16 residues long. Germline CDR1 and CDR2: SGHDN and FVKESK. Based on the CDR3 plus reference TRBV14 and TRBJ2-5, the full variable domain is EAGVTQFPSHSVIEKGQTVTLRCDPISGHDNLYWYRRVMGKEIKFLLHFVKESKQDESGMPNNRFLAERTGGTYSTLKVQPAELEDSGVYFCASSRDPGTGGETQYFGPGTRLLVL.

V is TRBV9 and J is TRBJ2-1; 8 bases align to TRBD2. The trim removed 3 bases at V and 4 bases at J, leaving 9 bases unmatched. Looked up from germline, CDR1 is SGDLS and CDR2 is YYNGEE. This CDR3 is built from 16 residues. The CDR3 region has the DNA TGTGCCAGCAGCGCCCATCGGGGGGGTTCGTACAATGAGCAGTTCTTC. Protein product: CASSAHRGGSYNEQFF.

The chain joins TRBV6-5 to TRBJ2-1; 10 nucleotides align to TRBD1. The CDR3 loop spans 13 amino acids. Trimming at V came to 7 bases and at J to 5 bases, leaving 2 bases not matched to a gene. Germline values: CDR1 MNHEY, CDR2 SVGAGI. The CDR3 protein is CASIGTGDNEQFF. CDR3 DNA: TGTGCCAGCATCGGGACAGGGGACAATGAGCAGTTCTTC.

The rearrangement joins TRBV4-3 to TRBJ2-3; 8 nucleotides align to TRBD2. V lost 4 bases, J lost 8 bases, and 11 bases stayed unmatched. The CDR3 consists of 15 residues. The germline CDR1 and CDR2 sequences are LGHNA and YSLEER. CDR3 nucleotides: TGCGCCAGCAGCCCGGGGGGGACTACCCAGGGTACGCAGTATTTT. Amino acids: CASSPGGTTQGTQYF.

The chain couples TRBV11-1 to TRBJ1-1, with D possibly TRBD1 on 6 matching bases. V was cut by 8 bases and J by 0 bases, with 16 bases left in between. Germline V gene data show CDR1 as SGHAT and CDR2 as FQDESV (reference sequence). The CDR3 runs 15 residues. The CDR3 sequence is CASGGTLTLNTEAFF. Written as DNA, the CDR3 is TGTGCCAGCGGAGGGACACTAACATTGAACACTGAAGCTTTCTTT.